One sample yielded the 8 T cell receptor beta chains listed below, sequenced in a study of human T cells and chemical hapten exposure. TCRdb reanalysed the RACE reads using MiXCR and keeps one entry per CDR3 protein. The sample lists some 200,000 distinct CDR3 sequences, 30% occurring once. Time point of the sample: pre-sensitization, week 0. Treatment noted: therapeutic diphenylcyclopropenone sensitization with weekly scalp DPC. The sample consisted of whole blood, taken in connection with sensitization to the hapten diphenylcyclopropenone (DPC). Receptor source: a woman in her twenties or thirties with alopecia areata. Some clones in this sample may be carry-over from other donors' samples.

This chain uses TRBV7-3 with TRBJ2-1; no firm D call. V lost 2 bases to trimming and J lost 8 bases, with 10 bases between them. The germline V gene encodes CDR1 SGHTA and CDR2 FQGTGA. The CDR3 runs to 13 residues. The CDR3 nucleotides are TGTGCCAGCAGCTTATTCAGCAGCCATGAGCAGTTCTTC. It specifies CASSLFSSHEQFF.

The sample holds a few counts of this clonotype. The chain combines TRBV24-1 with TRBJ2-3; D may be TRBD2 (6 bases). V gave up 9 bases and J gave up 0 bases, with 6 bases separating them. CDR3 size: 12 residues. CDR1 is KGHDR and CDR2 is SFDVKD in the germline V gene. CDR3 amino acids: CATGTSTDTQYF. CDR3 nucleotides: TGTGCCACCGGGACTAGCACAGATACGCAGTATTTT.

A word on this clonotype: This may be a read error: a much more frequent sequence differs by one nucleotide. The rearrangement links TRBV6-6 to TRBJ2-3; D unclear. Trimming pared 5 bases from V and 2 bases from J, leaving 14 bases between. The CDR3 extends over 15 amino acids. Germline V gives CDR1 MNHNY, CDR2 SVGAGI (reference sequence). CDR3 bases: TGTGCCAGCAGTCGTCCCGGGTCTATCACAGATACGCAGTATTTT. As protein: CASSRPGSITDTQYF.

The gene calls are TRBV11-2 and TRBJ2-7; 11 nucleotides match TRBD2. The CDR3 is 20 amino acids. Germline V gene data show CDR1 as SGHAT and CDR2 as FQNNGV. The J segment lost 0 bases and the V segment lost 1 base, leaving 14 bases of the junction unmatched. The CDR3 DNA reads as TGTGCCAGCAGCTTAGCCCCTAGCGGTCCGGGACTAGCGGCCTCCTACGAGCAGTACTTC. Amino acid sequence: CASSLAPSGPGLAASYEQYF.

This clonotype has more than one count but fewer than ten. The chain links TRBV7-2 to TRBJ1-3; D might be TRBD1 (5 bases). The CDR3 length is 15 residues. Germline V lookup: CDR1 SGHTA, CDR2 FQGNSA. V gave up 2 bases and J gave up 0 bases, with 8 bases separating them. Here the CDR3 reads CASSLRQSSGNTIYF. CDR3 coding DNA: TGTGCCAGCAGCTTAAGACAGTCCTCTGGAAACACCATATATTTT.

The rearrangement links TRBV2 to TRBJ1-1; TRBD1 matches at 10 bases. The CDR3 has 13 amino acids. Per the germline V gene, CDR1 is SNHLY and CDR2 is FYNNEI. Germline trimming cut 11 bases from V and 0 bases from J; bases unmatched to any gene: 3. CDR3 in amino acids: CAGGQGMNTEAFF. CDR3 sequence (DNA): TGTGCCGGGGGACAGGGGATGAACACTGAAGCTTTCTTT.

This clonotype was recorded many times. This chain joins TRBV27 and TRBJ1-2; 7 nucleotides line up with TRBD1. This CDR3 spans 15 amino acids. Germline V lookup: CDR1 MNHEY, CDR2 SMNVEV (reference sequence). J gave up 4 bases and V 5 bases, and 10 bases lay outside the gene matches. CDR3 residues: CASSTRQGTSYGYTF. CDR3 DNA: TGTGCCAGCAGTACCAGACAGGGCACATCCTATGGCTACACCTTC.

The chain has TRBV20-1 and TRBJ1-1; no clear D. Germline values: CDR1 DFQATT, CDR2 SNEGSKA (reference sequence). There are 11 residues in the CDR3. Deletions cut 0 bases from V and 8 bases from J, with 7 bases between. The CDR3 DNA is TGCAGTGCTAGAGATACGAGGGAAGCTTTCTTT. Amino acids: CSARDTREAFF.